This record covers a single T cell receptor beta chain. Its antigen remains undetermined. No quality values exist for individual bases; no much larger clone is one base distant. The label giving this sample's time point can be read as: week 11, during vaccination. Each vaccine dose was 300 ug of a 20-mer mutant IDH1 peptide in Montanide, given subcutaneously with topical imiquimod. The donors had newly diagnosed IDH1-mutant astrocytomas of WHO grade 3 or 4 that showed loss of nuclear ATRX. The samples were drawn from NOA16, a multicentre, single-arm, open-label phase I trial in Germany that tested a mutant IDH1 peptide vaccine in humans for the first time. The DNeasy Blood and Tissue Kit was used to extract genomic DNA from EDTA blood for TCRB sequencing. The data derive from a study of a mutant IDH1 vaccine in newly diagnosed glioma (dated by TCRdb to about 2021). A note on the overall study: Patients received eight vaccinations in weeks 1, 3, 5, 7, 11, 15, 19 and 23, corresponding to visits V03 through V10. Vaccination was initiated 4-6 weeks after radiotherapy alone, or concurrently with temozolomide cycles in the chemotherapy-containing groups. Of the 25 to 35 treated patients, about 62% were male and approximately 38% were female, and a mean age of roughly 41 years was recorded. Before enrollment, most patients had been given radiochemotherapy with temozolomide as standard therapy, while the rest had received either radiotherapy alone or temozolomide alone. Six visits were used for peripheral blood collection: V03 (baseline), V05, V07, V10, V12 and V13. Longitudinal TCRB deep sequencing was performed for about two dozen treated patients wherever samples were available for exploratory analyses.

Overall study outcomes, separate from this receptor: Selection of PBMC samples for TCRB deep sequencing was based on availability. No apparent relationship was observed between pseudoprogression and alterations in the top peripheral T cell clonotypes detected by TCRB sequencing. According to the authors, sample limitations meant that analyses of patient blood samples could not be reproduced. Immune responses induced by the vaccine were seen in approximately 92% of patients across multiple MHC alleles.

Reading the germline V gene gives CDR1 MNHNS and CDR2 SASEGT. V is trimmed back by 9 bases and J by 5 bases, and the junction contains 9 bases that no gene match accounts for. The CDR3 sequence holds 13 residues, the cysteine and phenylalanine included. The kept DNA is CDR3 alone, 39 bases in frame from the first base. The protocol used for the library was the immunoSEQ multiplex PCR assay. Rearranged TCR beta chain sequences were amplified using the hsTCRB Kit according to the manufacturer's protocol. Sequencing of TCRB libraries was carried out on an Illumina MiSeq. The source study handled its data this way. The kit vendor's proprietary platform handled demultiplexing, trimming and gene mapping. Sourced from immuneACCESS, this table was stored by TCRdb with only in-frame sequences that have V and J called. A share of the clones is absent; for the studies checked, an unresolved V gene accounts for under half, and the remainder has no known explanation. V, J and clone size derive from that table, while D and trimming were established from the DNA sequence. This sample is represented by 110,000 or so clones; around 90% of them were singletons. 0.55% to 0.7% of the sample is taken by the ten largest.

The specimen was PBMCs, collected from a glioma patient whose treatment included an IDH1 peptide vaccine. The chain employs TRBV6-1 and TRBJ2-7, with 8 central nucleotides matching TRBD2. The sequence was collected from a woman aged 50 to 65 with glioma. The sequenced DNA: TGTGCCAGTTATTCGGGAGGGCACGACGAGCAGTACTTC. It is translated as CASYSGGHDEQYF.